Included here is one T cell receptor (beta chain) sequence, with context. These data originate in a study of blood T cell repertoires in COVID-19. Study details: Spain, Italy and the United States supplied samples that represented acute and convalescent COVID-19. The analysed material was cDNA or gDNA that came from T cells, B-cell-depleted T cells, or PBMCs.

As processed by the authors: Amplification of reference gene primers was used by the study to estimate nucleated cell counts. This table comes from immunoSEQ multiplex PCR, and its TCRdb copy is limited to in-frame clones, with some not included. From that table come the V and J calls and clone size; the DNA was used to work out D and trimming. Among fewer than 200,000 clones listed, around nine tenths were seen once. This CDR3 contains 13 residues. Between the trimmed V and J ends, which lost 0 bases and 2 bases, there was a span of 6 bases. The germline V gene has CDR1 SGDLS and CDR2 YYNGEE. This TCR was recovered from a woman in her seventies with COVID-19, enrolled during active disease. The rearrangement links TRBV9 to TRBJ2-7, with no clear D. Sequencing was carried out using peripheral blood. CDR3 DNA sequence: TGTGCCAGCAGCGTAGGAGACACCTACGAGCAGTACTTC. Its translation: CASSVGDTYEQYF.